This entry describes one T cell receptor beta chain. The antigen remains undetermined. These data belong to a study of CD8 T cells in ankylosing spondylitis. Quantitative 5'-RACE with molecular barcodes produced the TCR beta libraries. TCRdb recomputed calls from the 5' RACE reads with MiXCR, one row per CDR3 protein. The table has 150,000 or so distinct CDR3 sequences, 15% to 20% seen once; the top ten hold about 8.2%. Study results and limitations: A number of the motif variants had already been described in reactive arthritis synovial fluid and blood. Disease-linked clones reportedly showed significant enrichment in matched ankylosing spondylitis synovial fluid.

V was pared by 0 bases and J by 2 bases, with 7 bases of the junction left unmatched. The CDR3 consists of 17 residues. Germline values: CDR1 SGDLS, CDR2 YYNGEE. The genes are TRBV9 and TRBJ1-3; 8 bases match TRBD1. The sequencing input was blood, either unsorted or a sorted T cell fraction (not recorded which). This clonotype was obtained from a male donor with ankylosing spondylitis or in good health (not recorded which). The CDR3 sequence: CASSVGITRGPGNTIYF. The CDR3 bases are TGTGCCAGCAGCGTAGGGATCACCAGGGGGCCTGGAAACACCATATATTTT.